Presented here are 10 T cell receptor beta chains from one specimen sequenced in a study of CD8+ T cells in alopecia areata. RNA was isolated and reverse transcribed to cDNA, the sequencing template. The repertoire was sequenced with immunoSEQ multiplex PCR; TCRdb's copy has only in-frame clones and lacks some. The record shows 290,000 or so clones for this sample, with no singletons present. Separation of pooled cutaneous lymph node cells was by sorting with CD4, CD8alpha, NKG2D, NKG2ACE and other markers. The sequenced sample consisted of CD4+ T cells sorted from a lymph node. The receptors here all came from a C3H/HeJ mouse with alopecia areata. MHC haplotype of the strain: H2-k.

The table lists this clone with a few counts. The gene symbols are mouse symbols. The read halts 3 residues ahead of the CDR3 end, with the missing end drawn from the germline J gene. This chain links TRBV19 with TRBJ1-6; weak D call: TRBD1 (5 bases). TRBJ1-6 has ORF status, its function being uncertain. Trimming took off 1 base at V and 8 bases at J, with 10 bases between the two ends. The germline V gene encodes CDR1 FNHDT and CDR2 SITEND (reference sequence). This CDR3 is built from 14 residues. This CDR3 is CASSIWGGDSPLYF. The sequenced part of the CDR3 DNA is TGTGCCAGCAGTATATGGGGGGGGGATTCGCCC.

About this clone itself: Mouse gene names apply. The read gets to within 4 residues of the CDR3 end, and the germline J gene fills in the rest. The chain carries TRBV19 and TRBJ2-1, with 10 bases matching TRBD2. The germline V gene encodes CDR1 FNHDT and CDR2 SITEND (reference sequence). This CDR3 has 16 residues. CDR3 in amino acids: CASSIPWGGAKAEQFF. The sequenced CDR3 bases are TGTGCCAGCAGTATTCCCTGGGGGGGCGCGAAGGCT. The variable domain in full, with the rest retrieved from reference TRBV19 and TRBJ2-1, is GGIITQTPKFLIGQEGQKLTLKCQQNFNHDTMYWYRQDSGKGLRLIYYSITENDLQKGDLSEGYDASREKKSSFSLTVTSAQKNEMAVFLCASSIPWGGAKAEQFFGPGTRLTVL.

As concerns this clone: Any gene name here is a mouse gene name. Read coverage stops 4 residues before the CDR3 terminus; the germline J gene supplies the remainder. The rearrangement uses TRBV4 and TRBJ2-7; 7 positions match TRBD2. Per germline, CDR1 LGHDT and CDR2 YNNKQL (reference sequence). This CDR3 has 13 residues. V gave up 5 bases and J gave up 3 bases; unmatched junction bases: 4. CDR3 region: CASSPGLDYEQYF. The sequenced CDR3 bases are TGTGCCAGCAGCCCCGGACTGGACTAT.

This clone was detected only a few times. The gene names here belong to mouse. CDR3 region: CASSRMGGATGQLYF. The sequenced part of the CDR3 DNA is TGTGCTAGCAGTAGAATGGGGGGCGCCACCGGG. The rearrangement uses TRBV17 and TRBJ2-2, with D possibly being TRBD2 (7 bases). The missing CDR3 end, 4 residues past where the read stops, is filled in from the germline J gene. V was shortened by 2 bases and J by 4 bases, with 11 bases between the two germline ends. The CDR3 runs 15 residues. CDR1 is MNHDT and CDR2 is YYDKIL in the germline V gene.

This clone came up a few times. The genes and germline here are from mouse. The read ends 4 residues shy of where the CDR3 ends; the end is completed using the germline J gene. V gene TRBV14 combines with J gene TRBJ2-2; 10 bases match TRBD2. CDR1 and CDR2 (germline): SGHDT, FRDEAV. The CDR3 is 18 amino acids. With 2 bases clipped from V and 1 base from J, the junction kept 8 bases outside the gene matches. The CDR3 loop is CASSLRLGGRGNTGQLYF. The CDR3 bases that were read are TGTGCCAGCAGTTTACGTCTGGGGGGGCGCGGAAACACCGGG.

The table lists this clone with a few counts. Gene names refer to mouse genes. The read falls 4 residues short of the CDR3 end, and the missing part is taken from the germline J gene. The V and J genes are TRBV13-1 and TRBJ1-2, with 7 bases identical to TRBD1. The CDR3 extends over 13 amino acids. V shed 7 bases and J 3 bases; nucleotides not matched to a gene: 6. Looked up from germline, CDR1 is NSHNY and CDR2 is SYGAGN. CDR3: CASGDREDSDYTF. The CDR3 bases that were read are TGTGCCAGCGGAGACAGGGAGGACTCC.

About this clone: This could be a read error, since a much larger clone is one nucleotide away. The genes and germline here are from mouse. The read ends 4 residues before the CDR3 terminus; that terminus is restored from the germline J gene. Other DNA sequences in the sample encode the same CDR3. This chain links TRBV5 with TRBJ2-1, with TRBD2 identical over 10 bases. Unmatched junction bases numbered 1, after V lost 0 bases and J lost 5 bases. CDR1 is LGHNA, CDR2 YNLKQL, per germline (reference sequence). The CDR3 consists of 15 residues. The CDR3 loop reads CASSQDWGGDAEQFF. CDR3 bases read: TGTGCCAGCAGCCAAGACTGGGGGGGCGATGCT.

Concerning this clone itself: Gene names are mouse gene names. CDR3 bases read: TGTGCCAGCAGTACAGCCCCCGGCACA. This codes for CASSTAPGT. The CDR3 as a whole reads CASSTAPGTEVFF. The chain carries TRBV19 and TRBJ1-1, with D unresolved. The read is 4 residues too short to cover the CDR3 end, so that end is filled in from the germline J gene. Trimming cost V 3 bases and J 4 bases, with 10 bases left between them. CDR3 length: 13 residues. Germline V lookup: CDR1 FNHDT, CDR2 SITEND (reference sequence).

This clone was picked up a small number of times. Germline and genes: mouse. The read is 4 residues too short to cover the CDR3 end, so that end is filled in from the germline J gene. The chain uses TRBV13-3 and TRBJ2-5; TRBD1 agrees at 10 bases. Germline V gives CDR1 NNHDY, CDR2 SYVADS. The CDR3 sequence is 16 residues long. The V gene end was trimmed by 2 bases and the J gene end by 2 bases; junction bases not matched to a gene: 5. The sequenced CDR3 bases are TGTGCCAGCAGTGACTCCGGGACAGGGGTCCAAGAC. Residues: CASSDSGTGVQD. In full, the CDR3 reads CASSDSGTGVQDTQYF.

As to this clone: Gene names are mouse gene names. The DNA ends 4 residues before the CDR3 does, and the rest of the CDR3 is filled in from the germline J gene. This chain connects TRBV19 to TRBJ1-1; 7 positions agree with TRBD1. The CDR3 length is 14 residues. The V gene end was trimmed by 4 bases and the J gene end by 0 bases; junction bases not matched to a gene: 3. CDR1 is FNHDT, CDR2 SITEND, per germline (reference sequence). The part of the CDR3 DNA that was read is TGTGCCAGCAGTTGGGACAGAACAAACACA. Its protein is CASSWDRTNT. In full, the CDR3 is CASSWDRTNTEVFF.